The next 5 T cell receptor beta chains were all read from a single sample in a study of OX40 agonist ivuxolimab in advanced cancers. Using immunoSEQ multiplex PCR, the repertoire was profiled, and TCRdb retains in-frame clones only, with some absent. The profile shows 50,000 to 65,000 clones, 70% to 90% of them singletons. The input for sequencing was CD4+ or CD8+ T cells sorted from blood, taken in a trial of the OX40 agonist ivuxolimab. All receptors come from an adult with an advanced solid tumor such as melanoma, head and neck, liver or kidney cancer.

The chain employs TRBV27 and TRBJ2-1, with unresolved D. Germline assignment: CDR1 MNHEY and CDR2 SMNVEV (reference sequence). This CDR3 is 12 amino acids long. V was cut by 3 bases and J by 7 bases, with 7 bases left in between. The CDR3 protein is CASSFVGNEQFF. The CDR3 DNA reads as TGTGCCAGCAGTTTTGTGGGTAATGAGCAGTTCTTC.

V gene TRBV4-1 combines with J gene TRBJ2-5, with 9 bases that match TRBD2. With 1 base clipped from V and 2 bases from J, the junction kept 2 bases outside the gene matches. CDR3 length: 15 residues. Germline loops: CDR1 MGHRA, CDR2 YSYEKL. CDR3 in amino acids: CASSQGLAVQETQYF. CDR3 coding DNA: TGCGCCAGCAGCCAAGGACTAGCGGTACAAGAGACCCAGTACTTC.

V gene TRBV6-1 combines with J gene TRBJ1-5; possibly TRBD1 for D (5 bases). The CDR3 is 13 amino acids. Germline-derived CDR1 and CDR2 are MNHNS and SASEGT. Trimming removed 7 bases at V and 0 bases at J, with 7 bases between. In DNA, the CDR3 is TGTGCCAGCAAACAGGTTAGCAATCAGCCCCAGCATTTT. Encoded protein: CASKQVSNQPQHF.

This sequence joins TRBV6-5 and TRBJ1-3, with D maybe TRBD1 (6 bases). The CDR3 is made up of 15 amino acids. V shed 5 bases and J shed 4 bases, with 15 bases lying between them. CDR1 and CDR2 (germline): MNHEY, SVGAGI. The CDR3 protein is CASSLMGARGNTIYF. For the CDR3, the DNA is TGTGCCAGCAGTCTCATGGGGGCGAGGGGAAACACCATATATTTT.

This sequence joins TRBV5-7 and TRBJ2-7; 12 positions match TRBD2. TRBV5-7 is an open reading frame, and its role is uncertain. Trimming cost V 4 bases and J 0 bases; bases outside gene matches: 14. This CDR3 is built from 19 residues. This CDR3 reads CASSHAGTSGPQSSYEQYF. For the CDR3, the DNA is TGTGCCAGCAGCCATGCCGGGACTAGCGGGCCCCAGAGCTCCTACGAGCAGTACTTC.